This T cell receptor beta chain was obtained from a study of T cells in localized non-small cell lung cancer. Study results and limitations: Because sequencing included only one region (of the tumor), heterogeneity remains possible.

V was shortened by 0 bases and J by 7 bases, with 13 bases between the two germline ends. There are 14 residues in the CDR3. Germline loops: CDR1 SGHDT, CDR2 YYEEEE. Assay used: immunoSEQ multiplex PCR; TCRdb lists only in-frame clones, some missing. The table has 50,000 to 55,000 clones, roughly 88% seen once. As to this clone: Its antigen remains unknown.

V and J are TRBV5-6 and TRBJ1-2; possibly TRBD1 for D (5 bases). The sequence was obtained from a man aged 40 to 75 with stage III lung adenocarcinoma. Here the sequenced sample was peripheral blood mononuclear cells, taken before any cancer treatment. The CDR3 loop is CASSLVWQGAGYTF. CDR3 in DNA: TGTGCCAGCAGCTTGGTTTGGCAGGGTGCTGGCTACACCTTC. The full variable domain, its missing parts supplied by reference TRBV5-6 and TRBJ1-2, is DAGVTQSPTHLIKTRGQQVTLRCSPKSGHDTVSWYQQALGQGPQFIFQYYEEEERQRGNFPDRFSGHQFPNYSSELNVNALLLGDSALYLCASSLVWQGAGYTFGSGTRLTVV.